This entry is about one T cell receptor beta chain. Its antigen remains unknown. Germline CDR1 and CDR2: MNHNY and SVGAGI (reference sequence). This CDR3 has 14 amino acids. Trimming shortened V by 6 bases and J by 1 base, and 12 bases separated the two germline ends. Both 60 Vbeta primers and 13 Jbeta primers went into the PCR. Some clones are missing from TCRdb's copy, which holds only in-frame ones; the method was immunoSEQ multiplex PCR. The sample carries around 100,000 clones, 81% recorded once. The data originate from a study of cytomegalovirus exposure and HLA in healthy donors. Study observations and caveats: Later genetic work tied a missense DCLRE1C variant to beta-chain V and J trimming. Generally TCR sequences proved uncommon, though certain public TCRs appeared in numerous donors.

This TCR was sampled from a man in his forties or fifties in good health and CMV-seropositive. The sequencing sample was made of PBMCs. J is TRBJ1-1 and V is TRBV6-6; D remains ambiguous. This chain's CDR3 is CASRLGPSNTEAFF. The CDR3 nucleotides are TGTGCCAGCAGACTAGGACCCTCGAACACTGAAGCTTTCTTT.